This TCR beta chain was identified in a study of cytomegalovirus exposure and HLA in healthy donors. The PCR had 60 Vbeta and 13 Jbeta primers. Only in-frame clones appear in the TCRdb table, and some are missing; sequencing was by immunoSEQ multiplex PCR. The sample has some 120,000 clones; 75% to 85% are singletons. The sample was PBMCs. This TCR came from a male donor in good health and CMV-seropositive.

This CDR3 is CATLPSLNTGELFF. The CDR3, as DNA: TGTGCCACCCTCCCTTCCCTCAACACCGGGGAGCTGTTTTTT. The J gene is TRBJ2-2, the V gene TRBV28; D unclear. The CDR3 spans 14 residues. CDR1 MDHEN and CDR2 SYDVKM come from the germline V gene. Trimming removed 10 bases from V and 2 bases from J, with 14 bases in between.